The 21 T cell receptor beta chains below were found in one sample sequenced in a study of regulatory T cells in long-lasting Graves disease. Combining iRepertoire HTBI primers with Arm-PCR of CDR3 regions, the authors built TCR beta libraries. TCRdb reprocessed the multiplex PCR reads with MiXCR, giving one entry per CDR3 protein. The data contain under 500,000 distinct CDR3 sequences, about a fifth of them singletons. Sample time point: persistent/refractory GD, antithyroid drugs over 5 years with positive TRAb. From RNA extracted from PBMCs, the TCR library was made. Source: peripheral blood mononuclear cells (PBMCs), taken when the disease was refractory, from a patient treated with antithyroid drugs. The receptors originated from a female donor with Graves disease.

The J gene is TRBJ1-2, the V gene TRBV29-1; TRBD1 matches at 7 bases. J was trimmed by 5 bases and V by 4 bases; bases with no gene match: 19. Germline-derived CDR1 and CDR2 are SQVTM and ANQGSEA. The CDR3 length is 17 residues. The DNA of the CDR3 is TGCAGCGTTGTCGTTTTCGGACAGGCCCATCTGGGGTATGGCTACACCTTC. It codes for CSVVVFGQAHLGYGYTF.

The J gene is TRBJ1-1, the V gene TRBV20-1; D is possibly TRBD1 (6 bases). The V end lost 6 bases, the J end lost 1 base, and 12 bases lay between the germline ends. CDR1 and CDR2 from the germline V gene are DFQATT and SNEGSKA (reference sequence). The CDR3 spans 13 residues. The CDR3 region has the DNA TGCAGTGCCTATAGGGGGAGGAACACTGAAGCTTTCTTT. Translated, it gives CSAYRGRNTEAFF.

This clonotype was detected only a few times. DNA for the CDR3: TGTGCCAGCAGTTTGGACGGCGCTAATGAAAAACTGTTTTTT. Translation: CASSLDGANEKLFF. The V call is TRBV6-2 or TRBV6-3, the J call TRBJ1-4; D is unresolved. Germline assignment: CDR1 MNHEY and CDR2 SVGEGT. This CDR3 is built from 14 residues. Trimming took 4 bases from V and 3 from J, leaving 9 bases between them.

This clonotype was observed at least ten times. In DNA, the CDR3 is TGTGCCAGCAGCTTAGAACTAGGGGGCTACGAGCAGTACTTC. This codes for CASSLELGGYEQYF. The chain couples TRBV7-2 to TRBJ2-7, with D possibly TRBD1 on 6 matching bases. Germline lookup yields CDR1 SGHTA and CDR2 FQGNSA. CDR3 size: 14 residues. V lost 1 base and J 3 bases, leaving 10 bases between the germline ends.

V and J are TRBV4-1 and TRBJ2-7; no firm D call. The CDR3 sequence is 14 residues long. Trimming took 3 bases from V and 4 from J, leaving 13 bases between them. Germline V gene sequence: CDR1 MGHRA, CDR2 YSYEKL. The CDR3 spells CASSQGLSSYEQYF. CDR3 DNA: TGCGCCAGCAGCCAGGGTCTGTCGTCTTACGAGCAGTACTTC.

CDR3 in amino acids: CASTSGLAGGDTQYF. CDR3 sequence (DNA): TGTGCCAGTACCTCGGGACTAGCCGGGGGAGATACGCAGTATTTT. The rearrangement uses TRBV19 and TRBJ2-3; TRBD2 agrees at 9 bases. The germline V gene has CDR1 LNHDA and CDR2 SQIVND (reference sequence). This CDR3 has 15 residues. V lost 7 bases to trimming and J lost 5 bases; unmatched junction nucleotides: 10.

This clonotype was observed many times. Written as DNA, the CDR3 is TGTGCCAGCAGTGATACGGGACAGAGCTCCTACGAGCAGTACTTC. The encoded protein is CASSDTGQSSYEQYF. The chain couples TRBV2 to TRBJ2-7; 7 nucleotides line up with TRBD1. Germline values: CDR1 SNHLY, CDR2 FYNNEI. J was trimmed by 0 bases and V by 3 bases; bases with no gene match: 5. This CDR3 spans 15 amino acids. Supplemented by reference TRBV2 and TRBJ2-7, the full variable domain reads EPEVTQTPSHQVTQMGQEVILRCVPISNHLYFYWYRQILGQKVEFLVSFYNNEISEKSEIFDDQFSVERPDGSNFTLKIRSTKLEDSAMYFCASSDTGQSSYEQYFGPGTRLTVT.

This clonotype was counted at least ten times. The chain employs TRBV18 and TRBJ2-5; D gene uncertain. Germline CDR1 KGHSH, CDR2 LQKENI. The germline V and J ends were trimmed by 0 bases and 5 bases, with 7 bases remaining between them. This CDR3 is built from 13 residues. This CDR3 reads CASSPPTPETQYF. The CDR3 DNA reads as TGTGCCAGCTCACCACCGACCCCTGAGACCCAGTACTTC.

The sample holds a few counts of this clonotype. J is TRBJ2-3 and V is TRBV11-2, with D unclear. Trimming removed 5 bases from V and 4 bases from J, with 13 bases in between. The CDR3 sequence is 14 residues long. Germline values: CDR1 SGHAT, CDR2 FQNNGV. CDR3 coding DNA: TGTGCCAGCAGCGCCGAGGCTAGAGCAGATACGCAGTATTTT. Protein: CASSAEARADTQYF.

The rearrangement joins TRBV6-1 to TRBJ1-3; perhaps TRBD1 as D (6 bases). V lost 2 bases and J 4 bases, leaving 15 bases between the germline ends. Germline V gene lookup returns CDR1 MNHNS and CDR2 SASEGT. This CDR3 spans 16 amino acids. CDR3 amino acids: CASSEWDTEVGNTIYF. CDR3 coding DNA: TGTGCCAGCAGTGAATGGGACACGGAGGTCGGAAACACCATATATTTT.

This clonotype was recorded many times. The chain uses TRBV30 and TRBJ2-2, with 11 bases fitting TRBD2. Germline values: CDR1 GTSNPN, CDR2 SVGIG (reference sequence). V was pared by 3 bases and J by 6 bases, with 0 bases of the junction left unmatched. The CDR3 is made up of 13 amino acids. The CDR3 loop is CAWRLAGAGELFF. Written as DNA, the CDR3 is TGTGCCTGGAGACTAGCGGGAGCCGGGGAGCTGTTTTTT.

V is TRBV2 and J is TRBJ2-1; the D gene is possibly TRBD1 (5 bases). The V gene lost 6 bases and the J gene lost 0 bases, with 15 bases spanning the gap. The CDR3 is 16 amino acids. Germline V lookup: CDR1 SNHLY, CDR2 FYNNEI. CDR3 protein: CASRNRADSSYNEQFF. For the CDR3, the DNA is TGTGCCAGCAGAAATCGGGCAGACAGCTCCTACAATGAGCAGTTCTTC.

At least ten counts were recorded for this clonotype. V and J are TRBV28 and TRBJ1-2; a possible D gene is TRBD1 (6 bases). Trimming shortened V by 8 bases and J by 5 bases, and 21 bases separated the two germline ends. Germline V gives CDR1 MDHEN, CDR2 SYDVKM. The CDR3 loop spans 15 amino acids. For the CDR3, the DNA is TGTGCCAGCGAAACGCCGGGGGGGGCTACTTATGGCTACACCTTC. It yields the protein CASETPGGATYGYTF.

This chain links TRBV7-6 with TRBJ2-7; 9 bases fit TRBD2. The germline V gene has CDR1 SGHVS and CDR2 FNYEAQ. Trimming took 5 bases from V and 4 from J; bases not matched to a gene: 6. The CDR3 contains 14 residues. CDR3 sequence: CASSDLAGQYEQYF. The CDR3 DNA sequence: TGTGCCAGCAGCGATCTAGCGGGGCAATACGAGCAGTACTTC.

This clonotype was seen many times. The rearrangement uses TRBV7-2 and TRBJ1-1; D gene unclear. CDR1 and CDR2 from the germline V gene are SGHTA and FQGNSA. The CDR3 length is 13 residues. Trimming pared 3 bases from V and 2 bases from J, leaving 7 bases between. The chain's CDR3 is CASSFHGNTEAFF. CDR3 coding DNA: TGTGCCAGCAGCTTCCATGGAAACACTGAAGCTTTCTTT. Full variable domain (rest looked up from reference TRBV7-2 and TRBJ1-1): GAGVSQSPSNKVTEKGKDVELRCDPISGHTALYWYRQSLGQGLEFLIYFQGNSAPDKSGLPSDRFSAERTGGSVSTLTIQRTQQEDSAVYLCASSFHGNTEAFFGQGTRLTVV.

The chain carries TRBV18 and TRBJ2-2, with TRBD2 identical over 7 bases. The V gene's germline CDR1 is KGHSH and CDR2 LQKENI. This CDR3 is 14 amino acids long. With 10 bases clipped from V and 2 bases from J, the junction kept 7 bases outside the gene matches. CDR3 residues: CANRPSGNTGELFF. The CDR3 coding sequence is TGTGCCAACCGCCCTAGCGGAAACACCGGGGAGCTGTTTTTT.

This clonotype came up a few times. This chain links TRBV6-1 with TRBJ1-1; maybe TRBD1 (6 bases). CDR3 length equals 11 residues. Trimming pared 5 bases from V and 11 bases from J, leaving 12 bases between. CDR1 and CDR2 from the germline V gene are MNHNS and SASEGT. CDR3 sequence (DNA): TGTGCCAGCAGTAGGGGGAGGGCGGCTTTCTTT. This codes for CASSRGRAAFF.

This clonotype was seen a few times. The rearrangement uses TRBV6-1 and TRBJ2-6; D is unresolved. The germline V gene has CDR1 MNHNS and CDR2 SASEGT. Trimming shortened V by 5 bases and J by 0 bases, and 8 bases separated the two germline ends. This CDR3 has 15 residues. CDR3 in DNA: TGTGCCAGCAGTAGACGGATCTCTGGGGCCAACGTCCTGACTTTC. Its protein is CASSRRISGANVLTF.

Remarks on this clonotype: This clone may be a read error of a much larger clone one base away. The chain uses TRBV6-1 and TRBJ2-7; 9 bases match TRBD2. The trim removed 7 bases at V and 2 bases at J, leaving 6 bases unmatched. There are 14 residues in the CDR3. Germline CDR1 is MNHNS and CDR2 is SASEGT. The CDR3 sequence is CASTRASGTYEQYF. Written as DNA, the CDR3 is TGTGCCAGCACCAGGGCTAGCGGGACCTACGAGCAGTACTTC.

This CDR3 reads CSARDRSPYEQYF. In nucleotides, the CDR3 is TGCAGTGCTAGGGACAGATCTCCCTACGAGCAGTACTTC. This chain connects TRBV20-1 to TRBJ2-7; perhaps TRBD1 as D (6 bases). Germline CDR1 is DFQATT and CDR2 is SNEGSKA (reference sequence). This CDR3 has 13 amino acids. Between the trimmed V and J ends, which lost 3 bases and 2 bases, there was a span of 11 bases.

This clonotype was recorded a few times. The chain recombines TRBV27 with TRBJ2-7; D is ambiguous. In germline, CDR1 is MNHEY, CDR2 SMNVEV (reference sequence). The CDR3 consists of 14 residues. The germline V and J ends were trimmed by 2 bases and 3 bases, with 11 bases remaining between them. In DNA, the CDR3 is TGTGCCAGCAGTTTAACCACCTCACGCTACGAGCAGTACTTC. The encoded protein is CASSLTTSRYEQYF.